The 22 T cell receptor beta chains given below trace back to one sample, sequenced in a study of T cells in Graves' hyperthyroidism and ophthalmopathy. Amplified regions were TCR beta CDR3 sequences from RNA transcripts. TCR CDR3 regions were first amplified by RT-PCR with HTBI primers. TCRdb used MiXCR to reprocess the multiplex PCR reads, holding one entry per CDR3 protein. The sample holds approximately 480,000 distinct CDR3 sequences, about 20% seen once. Material: blood. The receptors here all came from a man younger than 30 with Graves' hyperthyroidism.

This clonotype was seen a handful of times. Written as DNA, the CDR3 is TGCGCCAGCAGTGCTACAGGGAATCCAGGTGAAGCTTTCTTT. As protein: CASSATGNPGEAFF. The chain combines TRBV10-2 with TRBJ1-1, with D maybe TRBD1 (6 bases). CDR3 size: 14 residues. Germline V gives CDR1 WSHSY, CDR2 SAAADI. V lost 4 bases and J 7 bases, leaving 16 bases between the germline ends.

The chain is built from TRBV11-2 and TRBJ1-5, with D perhaps TRBD1 (6 bases). This CDR3 is built from 14 residues. Trimming removed 5 bases at V and 6 bases at J, with 14 bases between. Germline V lookup: CDR1 SGHAT, CDR2 FQNNGV. The CDR3 coding sequence is TGTGCCAGCAGCGTACAGGGTGGGGGTCAGCCCCAGCATTTT. Translated: CASSVQGGGQPQHF. The whole variable domain, filled in from reference TRBV11-2 and TRBJ1-5, reads EAGVAQSPRYKIIEKRQSVAFWCNPISGHATLYWYQQILGQGPKLLIQFQNNGVVDDSQLPKDRFSAERLKGVDSTLKIQPAKLEDSAVYLCASSVQGGGQPQHFGDGTRLSIL.

The sample holds many counts of this clonotype. The chain joins TRBV6-5 to TRBJ1-2; a possible D gene is TRBD1 (5 bases). Trimming left V 1 base short and J 4 bases short, with 13 bases between. Germline lookup yields CDR1 MNHEY and CDR2 SVGAGI. The CDR3 length is 15 residues. The CDR3 DNA sequence: TGTGCCAGCAGTTACTTCGTCCGGGGCCTCTATGGCTACACCTTC. Translated: CASSYFVRGLYGYTF.

This clonotype came up many times. The CDR3 DNA follows: TGTGCCAGCACCCTCCGGACAGGGCAAAGAAACACCATATATTTT. Translation: CASTLRTGQRNTIYF. The chain carries TRBV6-1 and TRBJ1-3; 8 bases align to TRBD1. The CDR3 has 15 residues. The trim removed 7 bases at V and 5 bases at J, leaving 10 bases unmatched. CDR1 and CDR2 from the germline V gene are MNHNS and SASEGT.

In its sample, this clonotype was seen a few times. One end of the junction is discordant with germline, which a read error may explain. The chain uses TRBV19 and TRBJ1-1, with 7 bases matching TRBD1. Germline V gives CDR1 LNHDA, CDR2 SQIVND (reference sequence). The CDR3 runs 14 residues. CDR3 DNA sequence: TGTGCCTGTAGTAAATACCAGGGGGAAGGTGAAGCTTTCTTT. This codes for CACSKYQGEGEAFF.

This clonotype was counted a single time. The chain recombines TRBV6-1 with TRBJ2-2, with 8 nucleotides matching TRBD1. V lost 4 bases to trimming and J lost 4 bases; unmatched junction nucleotides: 11. The germline V gene has CDR1 MNHNS and CDR2 SASEGT. The CDR3 has 17 residues. The CDR3 protein is CASSGRGTGGPTGELFF. In nucleotides, the CDR3 is TGTGCCAGCAGTGGCCGGGGGACAGGAGGGCCCACCGGGGAGCTGTTTTTT.

In regard to this clonotype: Being one base from a much bigger clone, this may be a read error. The genes are TRBV6-5 and TRBJ1-1; D unclear. CDR1 is MNHEY, CDR2 SVGAGI, per germline. This CDR3 comprises 14 residues. The CDR3 DNA reads as TGTGCCAGCAGTTACAGGCGGGCAAACACTGAAGCTCTCTTT. Residues: CASSYRRANTEALF.

This clonotype was counted a few times. One junction end does not reproduce the germline sequence, and a read error may be involved. The rearrangement joins TRBV13 to TRBJ2-7; D not resolved. The CDR3 covers 14 residues. The germline V gene encodes CDR1 PRHDT and CDR2 FYEKMQ (reference sequence). In nucleotides, the CDR3 is TGTGCCAGCAGCTTTCCAACAGTCTCCAACGAGCAGTACTTC. As protein: CASSFPTVSNEQYF.

This clonotype was seen many times. The chain recombines TRBV18 with TRBJ1-1, with 10 bases fitting TRBD1. Germline CDR1 reads KGHSH; CDR2 reads LQKENI. The CDR3 contains 16 residues. V lost 2 bases and J lost 3; bases outside the gene matches: 6. The CDR3 is CASSPRQGARDTEAFF. The CDR3 coding sequence is TGTGCCAGCTCACCAAGACAGGGGGCGCGGGACACTGAAGCTTTCTTT.

A word on this clonotype: A much larger clone lies a single base off, so this may be a read error. V gene TRBV6-5 combines with J gene TRBJ2-1; 8 bases map to TRBD2. TRBJ2-7 matches the DNA end more closely, so the J call is doubtful. There are 17 residues in the CDR3. Per germline, CDR1 MNHEY and CDR2 SVGAGI. The DNA for the CDR3 is TGTGCCAGCAGTTTTATCCCAATTAGCGGGGCATACAATGAGCAGTACTTC. The encoded protein is CASSFIPISGAYNEQYF.

This clonotype appeared a few times. At one end, the junction sequence differs from germline, possibly due to a read error. The gene calls are TRBV19 and TRBJ2-5; D gene uncertain. CDR1 and CDR2 from the germline V gene are LNHDA and SQIVND (reference sequence). The CDR3 has 14 amino acids. The CDR3 region is CASSMFHHGETKYF. The CDR3 region has the DNA TGTGCCAGTAGTATGTTTCACCATGGAGAGACCAAGTACTTC.

This clonotype was picked up many times. The chain carries TRBV20-1 and TRBJ1-1; no definite D call. The CDR3 is 12 amino acids. From germline, CDR1 is DFQATT and CDR2 SNEGSKA (reference sequence). Trimming pared 2 bases from V and 3 bases from J, leaving 7 bases between. DNA of the CDR3: TGCAGTGCTAGACGGTCAGACACTGAAGCTTTCTTT. It encodes CSARRSDTEAFF.

This clonotype was seen only a few times. The chain is built from TRBV20-1 and TRBJ2-7; D not certain. The germline V gene has CDR1 DFQATT and CDR2 SNEGSKA (reference sequence). Between the trimmed V and J ends, which lost 0 bases and 2 bases, there was a span of 8 bases. The CDR3 extends over 13 amino acids. This CDR3 is CSAREDLTYEQYF. CDR3 bases: TGCAGTGCTAGAGAGGATCTTACCTACGAGCAGTACTTC.

This clonotype has ten or more counts. The chain combines TRBV14 with TRBJ1-5, with D possibly matching TRBD1 (5 bases). The germline CDR1 and CDR2 sequences are SGHDN and FVKESK. Trimming cost V 4 bases and J 5 bases, with 15 bases left between them. This CDR3 region has 15 residues. The CDR3 coding sequence is TGTGCCAGCAGCCTAGGGGCCAGACTTGATCAGCCCCAGCATTTT. Translating it yields CASSLGARLDQPQHF.

This clonotype was detected ten times or more. The genes are TRBV10-3 and TRBJ2-7; no firm D call. The germline V and J ends were trimmed by 3 bases and 6 bases, with 9 bases remaining between them. The CDR3 totals 12 residues. Germline V gene lookup returns CDR1 ENHRY and CDR2 SYGVKD. Written as DNA, the CDR3 is TGTGCCATCAGTGAAGCCGGATCCGAGCAGTACTTC. Its translation is CAISEAGSEQYF.

The gene calls are TRBV7-2 and TRBJ2-7; 7 nucleotides line up with TRBD1. Germline values: CDR1 SGHTA, CDR2 FQGNSA. The CDR3 is made up of 15 amino acids. J gave up 5 bases and V 1 base, and 8 bases lay outside the gene matches. In nucleotides, the CDR3 is TGTGCCAGCAGCTTAGTCTTTGGGGGACAGAACGAGCAGTACTTC. Its protein product is CASSLVFGGQNEQYF. The full variable domain, completed using reference TRBV7-2 and TRBJ2-7, is GAGVSQSPSNKVTEKGKDVELRCDPISGHTALYWYRQSLGQGLEFLIYFQGNSAPDKSGLPSDRFSAERTGGSVSTLTIQRTQQEDSAVYLCASSLVFGGQNEQYFGPGTRLTVT.

This clonotype was counted ten times or more. The chain joins TRBV10-3 to TRBJ1-2, with 9 nucleotides matching TRBD1. The CDR3 has 13 amino acids. After removal of 6 bases from V and 8 bases from J, the junction contained 7 bases not matched to a gene. Germline loops: CDR1 ENHRY, CDR2 SYGVKD. CDR3 protein: CAISAGQGGGYTF. The CDR3 coding sequence is TGTGCCATCAGCGCGGGACAGGGAGGCGGCTACACCTTC.

This rearrangement joins TRBV7-2 to TRBJ1-3; 8 bases line up with TRBD1. V gave up 7 bases and J gave up 2 bases; unmatched junction bases: 7. This CDR3 has 15 residues. CDR1 SGHTA and CDR2 FQGNSA come from the germline V gene. The CDR3 spells CASIPGQGTGNTIYF. The DNA of the CDR3 is TGTGCCAGCATCCCCGGACAGGGAACTGGAAACACCATATATTTT.

The CDR3 DNA reads TGTGCCAGCAGCTTAGCGCCGGGACTAGCGGGAGTCGAGCAGTACTTC. As protein: CASSLAPGLAGVEQYF. This chain connects TRBV7-2 to TRBJ2-7; 14 positions match TRBD2. There are 16 residues in the CDR3. With V trimmed by 0 bases and J by 6 bases, 4 bases remained unmatched. CDR1 is SGHTA, CDR2 FQGNSA, per germline.

The table lists this clonotype with a few counts. The V gene is TRBV4-1, the J gene TRBJ1-5, with D uncertain. This CDR3 comprises 16 residues. Germline V gives CDR1 MGHRA, CDR2 YSYEKL. The V end lost 0 bases, the J end lost 5 bases, and 14 bases lay between the germline ends. The CDR3 region is CASSQDYTGRHQPQHF. The CDR3 DNA reads TGCGCCAGCAGCCAAGATTATACCGGGAGGCATCAGCCCCAGCATTTT.

To note about this clonotype: The junction departs from germline at one end; a sequencing error may be responsible. The chain couples TRBV5-1 to TRBJ2-4; D might be TRBD2 (5 bases). Germline CDR1 is SGHRS and CDR2 is YFSETQ. This CDR3 is 13 amino acids long. The CDR3 DNA is TGCGCCAGCAGCTCCGAGGGAATGAACATTAAGTACTTC. It is translated as CASSSEGMNIKYF.

This clonotype was recorded many times. This chain links TRBV19 with TRBJ1-1; possibly TRBD1 for D (5 bases). Trimming left V 8 bases short and J 6 bases short, with 16 bases between. The CDR3 totals 13 residues. Germline V gene sequence: CDR1 LNHDA, CDR2 SQIVND (reference sequence). In DNA, the CDR3 is TGTGCCAGTGGCCCAGGGAGTTTCGCTGAAGCTTTCTTT. This translates into CASGPGSFAEAFF. The full variable domain, rest sourced from reference TRBV19 and TRBJ1-1, is DGGITQSPKYLFRKEGQNVTLSCEQNLNHDAMYWYRQDPGQGLRLIYYSQIVNDFQKGDIAEGYSVSREKKESFPLTVTSAQKNPTAFYLCASGPGSFAEAFFGQGTRLTVV.